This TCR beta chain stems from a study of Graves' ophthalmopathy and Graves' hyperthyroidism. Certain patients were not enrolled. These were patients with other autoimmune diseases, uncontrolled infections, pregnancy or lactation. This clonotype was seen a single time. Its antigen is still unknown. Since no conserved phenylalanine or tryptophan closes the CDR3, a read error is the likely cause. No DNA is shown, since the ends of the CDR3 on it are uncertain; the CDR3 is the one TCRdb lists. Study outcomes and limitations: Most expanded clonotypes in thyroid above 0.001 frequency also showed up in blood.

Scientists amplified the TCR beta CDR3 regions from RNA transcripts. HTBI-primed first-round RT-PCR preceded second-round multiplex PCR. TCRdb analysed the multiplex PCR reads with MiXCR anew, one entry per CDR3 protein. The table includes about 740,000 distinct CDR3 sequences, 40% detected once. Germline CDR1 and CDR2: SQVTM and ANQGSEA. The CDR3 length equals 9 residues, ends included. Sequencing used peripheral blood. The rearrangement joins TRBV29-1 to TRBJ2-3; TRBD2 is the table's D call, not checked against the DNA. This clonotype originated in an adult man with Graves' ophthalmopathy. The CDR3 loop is CSVGRSQGY.